This T cell receptor (beta chain) emerged from a study of low-dose radiotherapy and immunotherapy resistance in tumors. Primers targeting TRAV and TRBV primed first-strand cDNA, covering alpha and beta chains. The authors ran about 20 PCR cycles to amplify TCRs with a constant-region primer and V-primer adapter. In TCRdb, the reads were re-called with MiXCR into one record per CDR3 protein. The data contain some 100,000 distinct CDR3 sequences, around a fifth of them singletons. Time point defined: after trial treatment. This sample's treatment: LDRT plus nivolumab, ipilimumab, low-dose cyclophosphamide and aspirin (RACIN trial). This clonotype was detected ten times or more. The specimen was PBMCs, collected after low-dose radiotherapy plus immunotherapy. The sequence was obtained from a female donor with ovarian cancer.

CDR3 protein: CASSLFQGKGFANTGELFF. In DNA, the CDR3 is TGTGCCAGCAGTTTATTTCAGGGGAAAGGGTTCGCGAACACCGGGGAGCTGTTTTTT. The chain combines TRBV27 with TRBJ2-2; D perhaps matches TRBD1 (6 bases). Trimming removed 1 base from V and 0 bases from J, with 18 bases in between. The germline V gene encodes CDR1 MNHEY and CDR2 SMNVEV (reference sequence). The CDR3 has 19 amino acids.